One and the same sample provided the 30 T cell receptor beta chains below, sequenced in a study of ipilimumab plus nivolumab after autologous stem cell transplantation. Only in-frame clones appear in the TCRdb table, and some are missing; sequencing was by immunoSEQ multiplex PCR. Here the sample spans more than 20,000 clones, 77% being singletons. This material consisted of PBMCs, taken in a trial of ipilimumab plus nivolumab as post-transplant consolidation. Every receptor here comes from a male donor with diffuse large B-cell lymphoma.

The CDR3 reads CASSIIGLFYSNQPQHF. In DNA form, the CDR3 reads TGTGCCAGTAGTATAATTGGTCTGTTTTATAGCAATCAGCCCCAGCATTTT. The chain uses TRBV19 and TRBJ1-5; D ambiguous. Trimming removed 2 bases at V and 0 bases at J, with 14 bases between. Germline V lookup: CDR1 LNHDA, CDR2 SQIVND (reference sequence). The CDR3 extends over 17 amino acids.

The V call is TRBV2, the J call TRBJ1-4; possible D gene TRBD1, 6 bases. V shed 6 bases and J shed 8 bases, with 13 bases lying between them. This CDR3 region has 13 residues. Germline V gives CDR1 SNHLY, CDR2 FYNNEI. The CDR3 DNA is TGTGCCAGCAGAGCGGAAGGGGGGGAAAAACTGTTTTTT. Protein sequence: CASRAEGGEKLFF.

V and J are TRBV2 and TRBJ2-7; D unresolved. The CDR3 has 14 residues. V was trimmed by 6 bases and J by 7 bases, leaving 19 bases between them. Germline CDR1 is SNHLY and CDR2 is FYNNEI. The CDR3 reads CASSNLGSIGEQYF. The CDR3 coding sequence is TGTGCCAGCAGCAACCTTGGTTCCATAGGAGAGCAGTACTTC.

The chain has TRBV7-8 and TRBJ1-3; no definite D call. Between the trimmed V and J ends, which lost 8 bases and 6 bases, there was a span of 5 bases. The length of the CDR3 is 10 residues. Germline values: CDR1 SGHVS, CDR2 FQNEAQ. CDR3 in amino acids: CASGENTIYF. For the CDR3, the DNA is TGTGCCAGCGGGGAAAACACCATATATTTT.

The chain combines TRBV6-4 with TRBJ2-1, with a weak D call TRBD1 (7 bases). Deletions cut 4 bases from V and 9 bases from J, with 19 bases between. CDR1 and CDR2 (germline): MRHNA, SNTAGT. This CDR3 contains 15 residues. CDR3 loop: CASSAQSNRGGEQFF. The CDR3 DNA is TGTGCCAGCAGTGCCCAATCAAACAGGGGAGGTGAGCAGTTCTTC.

The gene calls are TRBV28 and TRBJ1-6, with TRBD1 matching 9 bases. V was pared by 5 bases and J by 4 bases, with 3 bases of the junction left unmatched. The CDR3 has 15 amino acids. Looked up from germline, CDR1 is MDHEN and CDR2 is SYDVKM. The CDR3 loop reads CASSAGTGYNSPLHF. In DNA, the CDR3 is TGTGCCAGCAGTGCAGGGACAGGGTATAATTCACCCCTCCACTTT. The full variable domain, its missing parts supplied by reference TRBV28 and TRBJ1-6, is DVKVTQSSRYLVKRTGEKVFLECVQDMDHENMFWYRQDPGLGLRLIYFSYDVKMKEKGDIPEGYSVSREKKERFSLILESASTNQTSMYLCASSAGTGYNSPLHFGNGTRLTVT.

This clone showed up just a few times. The chain links TRBV5-4 to TRBJ1-2; D remains unclear. The CDR3 is made up of 13 amino acids. Trimming shortened V by 2 bases and J by 2 bases, and 7 bases separated the two germline ends. The germline CDR1 and CDR2 sequences are SGHNT and YYREEE (reference sequence). CDR3 sequence (DNA): TGTGCCAGCAGCTTTGACGGGAACTATGGCTACACCTTC. This encodes CASSFDGNYGYTF.

This chain connects TRBV2 to TRBJ2-7; D is undetermined. The V end lost 8 bases, the J end lost 6 bases, and 14 bases lay between the germline ends. The CDR3 is made up of 12 amino acids. Germline V gene sequence: CDR1 SNHLY, CDR2 FYNNEI. CDR3 loop: CASCPERREQYF. For the CDR3, the DNA is TGTGCCAGCTGCCCTGAAAGGCGCGAGCAGTACTTC.

The chain links TRBV19 to TRBJ1-5, with D possibly matching TRBD1 (6 bases). In germline, CDR1 is LNHDA, CDR2 SQIVND (reference sequence). Trimming left V 4 bases short and J 0 bases short, with 16 bases between. The CDR3 contains 17 residues. This CDR3 is CASSKGRGGGSNQPQHF. CDR3 in DNA: TGTGCCAGTAGTAAGGGCAGGGGTGGAGGTAGCAATCAGCCCCAGCATTTT.

The chain is built from TRBV5-1 and TRBJ2-1; the match to TRBD2 covers 16 bases. The J segment lost 7 bases and the V segment lost 4 bases, leaving 14 bases of the junction unmatched. This CDR3 comprises 19 residues. Germline V gene lookup returns CDR1 SGHRS and CDR2 YFSETQ. The CDR3 bases are TGCGCCAGCAGCGAAAACCCGGGACTAGCGGGGGGGAGTCGTAATGAGCAGTTCTTC. Amino acid sequence: CASSENPGLAGGSRNEQFF.

This clone was counted a few times. This chain uses TRBV27 with TRBJ1-2; 7 positions agree with TRBD1. V lost 6 bases to trimming and J lost 5 bases; unmatched junction nucleotides: 6. Germline CDR1 and CDR2: MNHEY and SMNVEV (reference sequence). This CDR3 spans 13 amino acids. CDR3 nucleotide sequence: TGTGCCAGCAGCCCGACAGGGAGGTATGGCTACACCTTC. Protein sequence: CASSPTGRYGYTF.

This chain links TRBV7-9 with TRBJ1-6; D possibly corresponds to TRBD1 (5 bases). Trimming removed 1 base from V and 12 bases from J, with 7 bases in between. The CDR3 totals 12 residues. The germline V gene encodes CDR1 SEHNR and CDR2 FQNEAQ (reference sequence). In nucleotides, the CDR3 is TGTGCCAGCAGCTTAGGAACAGGACCCCTCCACTTT. This gives the protein CASSLGTGPLHF.

The chain joins TRBV9 to TRBJ2-7, with a tentative D call TRBD2 (6 bases). The germline gives CDR1 SGDLS, CDR2 YYNGEE. The CDR3 runs to 15 residues. The germline V and J ends were trimmed by 4 bases and 0 bases, with 14 bases remaining between them. The CDR3 bases are TGTGCCAGCAGCATCCGGGACGGGAGCTCCTACGAGCAGTACTTC. Its protein is CASSIRDGSSYEQYF.

V usage is TRBV10-3 and J usage is TRBJ1-2; 7 bases align to TRBD1. The V gene's germline CDR1 is ENHRY and CDR2 SYGVKD. The CDR3 totals 17 residues. V shed 0 bases and J 3 bases; nucleotides not matched to a gene: 10. CDR3 in amino acids: CAISESTQGVVYYGYTF. The DNA for the CDR3 is TGTGCCATCAGTGAGTCGACCCAGGGGGTTGTTTACTATGGCTACACCTTC.

The rearrangement links TRBV28 to TRBJ2-2, with D perhaps matching TRBD1 (6 bases). The CDR3 consists of 15 residues. Germline V gives CDR1 MDHEN, CDR2 SYDVKM. V was pared by 5 bases and J by 4 bases, with 14 bases between. The DNA of the CDR3 is TGTGCCAGCAGTAAACAGGGACGGGGCACCGGGGAGCTGTTTTTT. It is translated as CASSKQGRGTGELFF.

The CDR3 here is CAINTGGGTDTQYF. In nucleotides, the CDR3 is TGTGCCATCAATACGGGGGGGGGCACAGATACGCAGTATTTT. This chain links TRBV10-3 with TRBJ2-3, with 8 bases identical to TRBD2. The germline V gene has CDR1 ENHRY and CDR2 SYGVKD. The CDR3 is 14 residues long. The V segment lost 7 bases and the J segment 1 base; nucleotides outside the gene matches: 4.

This clone turned up a few times. V and J are TRBV4-3 and TRBJ2-2, with TRBD2 matching 7 bases. The CDR3 covers 16 residues. The ends lost 0 bases at V and 2 bases at J; junction bases unmatched: 3. CDR1 and CDR2 (germline): LGHNA, YSLEER. In DNA, the CDR3 is TGCGCCAGCAGCCAAGATTCTAGCGGCAACACCGGGGAGCTGTTTTTT. Translating it yields CASSQDSSGNTGELFF.

The chain has TRBV23-1 and TRBJ2-1, with 7 bases aligning to TRBD1. TRBV23-1 is known as an ORF, though its function is uncertain. V shed 6 bases and J 7 bases; nucleotides not matched to a gene: 12. This CDR3 spans 15 amino acids. The CDR3 DNA reads TGCGCCAGCAGCCGCCTGGACAGGATCGTTAATGAGCAGTTCTTC. Its protein product is CASSRLDRIVNEQFF.

This chain uses TRBV4-1 with TRBJ2-7, with 7 bases matching TRBD1. The V gene end was trimmed by 2 bases and the J gene end by 3 bases; junction bases not matched to a gene: 4. The germline CDR1 and CDR2 sequences are MGHRA and YSYEKL. The CDR3 is 14 residues long. The CDR3 sequence: CASSQTGTDYEQYF. The CDR3 nucleotides are TGCGCCAGCAGCCAAACCGGGACAGACTACGAGCAGTACTTC.

This rearrangement joins TRBV5-8 to TRBJ1-5; D might be TRBD1 (5 bases). V lost 3 bases to trimming and J lost 0 bases, with 13 bases between them. This CDR3 region has 16 residues. From germline, CDR1 is SGHTS and CDR2 YDEGEE. The CDR3 nucleotides are TGTGCCAGCAGCTCGGGGACGGGAAATAGCAATCAGCCCCAGCATTTT. Protein: CASSSGTGNSNQPQHF.

V is TRBV4-3 and J is TRBJ1-3; the D gene is possibly TRBD1 (6 bases). Germline lookup yields CDR1 LGHNA and CDR2 YSLEER. CDR3 length: 18 residues. The V gene lost 1 base and the J gene lost 0 bases, with 16 bases spanning the gap. CDR3 in DNA: TGCGCCAGCAGCCAAGGTATTGCGGGGGCCAACTCTGGAAACACCATATATTTT. This codes for CASSQGIAGANSGNTIYF.

CDR3 coding DNA: TGTGCCAGCAGCTCACTTCGGCTACAGGAAGGTCAGCCCCAGCATTTT. Encoded protein: CASSSLRLQEGQPQHF. The rearrangement joins TRBV5-6 to TRBJ1-5, with D possibly matching TRBD1 (5 bases). Trimming took 3 bases from V and 6 from J, leaving 19 bases between them. This CDR3 has 16 amino acids. CDR1 and CDR2 from the germline V gene are SGHDT and YYEEEE.

V is TRBV9 and J is TRBJ2-1, with TRBD2 identical over 7 bases. The germline V gene has CDR1 SGDLS and CDR2 YYNGEE. V dropped 1 base and J dropped 0; count of bases not matched to a gene: 10. The CDR3 extends over 18 amino acids. CDR3 residues: CASSVCWPPGGSYNEQFF. CDR3 bases: TGTGCCAGCAGCGTATGCTGGCCGCCGGGGGGCTCCTACAATGAGCAGTTCTTC.

This clone was found a few times. V usage is TRBV5-4 and J usage is TRBJ1-6, with D hard to call. The V end was cut by 3 bases, the J end by 6 bases, with 10 bases between. Per the germline V gene, CDR1 is SGHNT and CDR2 is YYREEE (reference sequence). The CDR3 has 14 amino acids. Here the CDR3 reads CASSYFGPNSPLHF. CDR3 bases: TGTGCCAGCAGCTACTTTGGCCCTAATTCACCCCTCCACTTT. Looking up the rest from reference TRBV5-4 and TRBJ1-6 gives the full variable domain: ETGVTQSPTHLIKTRGQQVTLRCSSQSGHNTVSWYQQALGQGPQFIFQYYREEENGRGNFPPRFSGLQFPNYSSELNVNALELDDSALYLCASSYFGPNSPLHFGNGTRLTVT.

As concerns this clone: Compared with germline, one end of the junction differs, possibly owing to a read error. This chain connects TRBV6-4 to TRBJ1-6; TRBD1 agrees at 10 bases. CDR3 length: 14 residues. Germline values: CDR1 MRHNA, CDR2 SNTAGT. The CDR3 region has the DNA TGTGCCGGCAGTGATCGGGACAGGGGATCACCCCTCCACTTT. Translated: CAGSDRDRGSPLHF.

J is TRBJ1-2 and V is TRBV10-3; 9 bases map to TRBD1. The CDR3 totals 14 residues. Germline V gene lookup returns CDR1 ENHRY and CDR2 SYGVKD. Trimming cost V 7 bases and J 6 bases; bases outside gene matches: 9. The CDR3 is CAITRGQGSNGYTF. Here the CDR3 DNA reads TGTGCCATCACTCGGGGACAGGGTAGCAATGGCTACACCTTC.

This clone was detected a few times. This chain connects TRBV5-1 to TRBJ2-1; 12 nucleotides align to TRBD1. With V trimmed by 4 bases and J by 7 bases, 12 bases remained unmatched. Germline V gene lookup returns CDR1 SGHRS and CDR2 YFSETQ. This CDR3 comprises 17 residues. The CDR3 region is CASSEIQGQGASNEQFF. In DNA, the CDR3 is TGCGCCAGCAGCGAAATCCAGGGACAGGGGGCGAGTAATGAGCAGTTCTTC.

The chain has TRBV5-1 and TRBJ1-2; 9 nucleotides align to TRBD1. With V trimmed by 2 bases and J by 3 bases, 2 bases remained unmatched. Germline V gene data show CDR1 as SGHRS and CDR2 as YFSETQ. There are 14 residues in the CDR3. The CDR3 region is CASSFTGGDYGYTF. DNA of the CDR3: TGCGCCAGCAGCTTCACAGGGGGCGACTATGGCTACACCTTC.

The chain recombines TRBV7-2 with TRBJ2-1; the D is unclear. The germline CDR1 and CDR2 sequences are SGHTA and FQGNSA. Trimming shortened V by 1 base and J by 1 base, and 5 bases separated the two germline ends. CDR3 length: 14 amino acids. CDR3 amino acids: CASSLDPSYNEQFF. As DNA, the CDR3 is TGTGCCAGCAGCTTAGATCCGTCCTACAATGAGCAGTTCTTC.

The sample holds a few counts of this clone. The chain uses TRBV28 and TRBJ1-2; D unclear. Germline CDR1 is MDHEN and CDR2 is SYDVKM. V lost 2 bases and J lost 3, with 7 bases in between. The CDR3 covers 13 residues. DNA for the CDR3: TGTGCCAGCAGTTTAGAAGGTTACTATGGCTACACCTTC. Translation: CASSLEGYYGYTF.